These 23 T cell receptor beta chains were all obtained from the same sample, sequenced in a study of blood T cell repertoires in COVID-19. Measured with immunoSEQ multiplex PCR; TCRdb has only the in-frame clones, and not every one. Altogether tens of thousands of clones are present, over 80% being singletons, with the ten largest covering about 9.4%. The specimen sequenced was peripheral blood. These receptors all come from a young man with COVID-19, enrolled during active disease.

This rearrangement joins TRBV19 to TRBJ2-4, with TRBD1 identical over 8 bases. Germline-derived CDR1 and CDR2 are LNHDA and SQIVND (reference sequence). J lost 1 base, V lost 11 bases, and 13 bases had no gene match. CDR3 length: 16 amino acids. The CDR3: CAVAGGPGVAKNIQYF. In DNA form, the CDR3 reads TGTGCCGTGGCAGGGGGCCCTGGAGTGGCCAAAAACATTCAGTACTTC.

V gene TRBV10-3 combines with J gene TRBJ2-7; TRBD1 agrees at 9 bases. Trimming took 6 bases from V and 5 from J; bases not matched to a gene: 11. CDR3 length: 15 amino acids. The germline CDR1 and CDR2 sequences are ENHRY and SYGVKD. The CDR3 is CAIRKERQGVDEQYF. The CDR3 DNA sequence: TGTGCCATCAGAAAAGAGAGACAGGGGGTAGACGAGCAGTACTTC.

DNA for the CDR3: TGTGCCAGCAGTGACTCCCCAGGGTACAATGAGCAGTTCTTC. Encoded protein: CASSDSPGYNEQFF. The chain carries TRBV6-4 and TRBJ2-1; D may be TRBD1 (5 bases). The germline V gene has CDR1 MRHNA and CDR2 SNTAGT. The germline V and J ends were trimmed by 0 bases and 4 bases, with 7 bases remaining between them. The CDR3 length is 14 residues.

J is TRBJ1-2 and V is TRBV5-4; 8 nucleotides agree with TRBD1. Germline CDR1 reads SGHNT; CDR2 reads YYREEE (reference sequence). V trimming: 2 bases; J trimming: 2 bases; junction bases outside the gene matches: 2. The CDR3 has 14 residues. The CDR3 spells CASSFRTGNYGYTF. The CDR3 bases are TGTGCCAGCAGCTTCCGGACAGGGAACTATGGCTACACCTTC.

The chain employs TRBV7-2 and TRBJ2-7; D gene unclear. The CDR3 covers 11 residues. Trimming took off 4 bases at V and 4 bases at J, with 5 bases between the two ends. Germline CDR1 is SGHTA and CDR2 is FQGNSA. The CDR3 DNA follows: TGTGCCAGCAGCTCGAGATACGAGCAGTACTTC. As protein: CASSSRYEQYF.

This chain joins TRBV10-3 and TRBJ2-1; 9 bases line up with TRBD1. The CDR3 consists of 14 residues. Germline values: CDR1 ENHRY, CDR2 SYGVKD. V dropped 7 bases and J dropped 9; count of bases not matched to a gene: 10. CDR3 nucleotides: TGTGCCATCAAGGGGACAGGGCTGATTGCTGAGCAGTTCTTC. Its protein product is CAIKGTGLIAEQFF.

The chain recombines TRBV19 with TRBJ1-2; unclear D gene. CDR1 and CDR2 (germline): LNHDA, SQIVND (reference sequence). Between the trimmed V and J ends, which lost 7 bases and 3 bases, there was a span of 12 bases. The CDR3 has 13 residues. Here the CDR3 reads CASNEGGDYGYTF. The CDR3 DNA reads TGTGCCAGTAATGAGGGAGGAGACTATGGCTACACCTTC. Looking up the rest from reference TRBV19 and TRBJ1-2 gives the full variable domain: DGGITQSPKYLFRKEGQNVTLSCEQNLNHDAMYWYRQDPGQGLRLIYYSQIVNDFQKGDIAEGYSVSREKKESFPLTVTSAQKNPTAFYLCASNEGGDYGYTFGSGTRLTVV.

The CDR3 loop reads CASSPSGANVLTF. The CDR3 region has the DNA TGTGCCAGCTCACCTTCGGGGGCCAACGTCCTGACTTTC. The chain employs TRBV18 and TRBJ2-6; D remains ambiguous. The germline gives CDR1 KGHSH, CDR2 LQKENI. Trimming cost V 3 bases and J 4 bases, with 4 bases left between them. This CDR3 comprises 13 residues.

This clone was detected only a few times. V gene TRBV2 combines with J gene TRBJ1-1; perhaps TRBD1 as D (5 bases). Per the germline V gene, CDR1 is SNHLY and CDR2 is FYNNEI. Trimming took off 7 bases at V and 1 base at J, with 10 bases between the two ends. This CDR3 spans 13 amino acids. The CDR3 nucleotides are TGTGCCAGCATTCCCACAGGGAACACTGAAGCTTTCTTT. Amino acid sequence: CASIPTGNTEAFF.

The rearrangement uses TRBV30 and TRBJ1-5; TRBD1 agrees at 8 bases. The CDR3 has 15 residues. In germline, CDR1 is GTSNPN, CDR2 SVGIG (reference sequence). V lost 3 bases, J lost 2 bases, and 6 bases stayed unmatched. DNA for the CDR3: TGTGCCTGGAGCGGCGGACAGGGCCGCAATCAGCCCCAGCATTTT. Amino acid sequence: CAWSGGQGRNQPQHF.

V gene TRBV30 combines with J gene TRBJ1-4; TRBD1 matches 9 bases. With 3 bases clipped from V and 4 bases from J, the junction kept 15 bases outside the gene matches. The CDR3 consists of 18 residues. The germline V gene encodes CDR1 GTSNPN and CDR2 SVGIG (reference sequence). The CDR3 reads CAWSGVLDRGGSNEKLFF. The CDR3 region has the DNA TGTGCCTGGAGCGGAGTATTAGACAGGGGGGGTAGTAATGAAAAACTGTTTTTT.

The V call is TRBV4-1, the J call TRBJ1-6; D remains ambiguous. V lost 0 bases, J lost 4 bases, and 7 bases lay in between. The CDR3 has 15 amino acids. Germline lookup yields CDR1 MGHRA and CDR2 YSYEKL. The CDR3 here is CASSQDPGYNSPLHF. The DNA for the CDR3 is TGCGCCAGCAGCCAAGATCCGGGTTATAATTCACCCCTCCACTTT.

The chain carries TRBV15 and TRBJ2-7; D possibly corresponds to TRBD2 (6 bases). This CDR3 has 14 amino acids. V lost 0 bases to trimming and J lost 5 bases, with 11 bases between them. Germline V gene data show CDR1 as LNHNV and CDR2 as YYDKDF (reference sequence). The DNA of the CDR3 is TGTGCCACCAGCAGAGACTCGCGGGACCACGAGCAGTACTTC. As protein: CATSRDSRDHEQYF. The full variable domain, rest sourced from reference TRBV15 and TRBJ2-7, is DAMVIQNPRYQVTQFGKPVTLSCSQTLNHNVMYWYQQKSSQAPKLLFHYYDKDFNNEADTPDNFQSRRPNTSFCFLDIRSPGLGDTAMYLCATSRDSRDHEQYFGPGTRLTVT.

The genes are TRBV4-1 and TRBJ1-1; D gene uncertain. The V gene lost 0 bases and the J gene lost 7 bases, with 15 bases spanning the gap. From germline, CDR1 is MGHRA and CDR2 YSYEKL. The CDR3 runs 15 residues. CDR3 coding DNA: TGCGCCAGCAGCCAAGAGGACTTAGGGCCCAGTGAAGCTTTCTTT. Amino acid sequence: CASSQEDLGPSEAFF.

The chain carries TRBV29-1 and TRBJ2-7, with TRBD2 matching 8 bases. Germline V gene data show CDR1 as SQVTM and CDR2 as ANQGSEA. Unmatched junction bases numbered 11, after V lost 3 bases and J lost 7 bases. This CDR3 comprises 14 residues. The CDR3 sequence is CSVEGSGAPGEQYF. The CDR3 DNA reads as TGCAGCGTTGAGGGTAGCGGGGCGCCGGGTGAGCAGTACTTC.

V is TRBV6-5 and J is TRBJ2-5, with TRBD1 matching 9 bases. This CDR3 comprises 15 residues. With 4 bases clipped from V and 2 bases from J, the junction kept 5 bases outside the gene matches. Germline V gives CDR1 MNHEY, CDR2 SVGAGI. This chain's CDR3 is CASSSYRGHQETQYF. DNA of the CDR3: TGTGCCAGCAGTTCCTACAGGGGGCATCAAGAGACCCAGTACTTC.

The chain recombines TRBV28 with TRBJ1-5, with D possibly matching TRBD1 (5 bases). The CDR3 spans 14 residues. CDR1 and CDR2 (germline): MDHEN, SYDVKM. With 6 bases removed from V and 9 bases from J, the gap between germline ends came to 18 bases. This chain's CDR3 is CASSLSQGVRPQHF. CDR3 nucleotides: TGTGCCAGCAGCCTATCTCAAGGGGTTCGGCCCCAGCATTTT.

V and J are TRBV10-2 and TRBJ1-4, with TRBD1 matching over 7 bases. J gave up 8 bases and V 4 bases, and 10 bases lay outside the gene matches. The germline CDR1 and CDR2 sequences are WSHSY and SAAADI. The CDR3 is 15 amino acids. The CDR3 region is CASSGLTGRTEKLFF. The CDR3 DNA reads as TGCGCCAGCAGTGGGCTGACAGGGAGAACCGAAAAACTGTTTTTT.

The chain employs TRBV4-2 and TRBJ2-7; TRBD2 aligns across 10 bases. The CDR3 length is 18 residues. V dropped 1 base and J dropped 6; count of bases not matched to a gene: 15. The germline CDR1 and CDR2 sequences are LGHNA and YNFKEQ. CDR3 amino acids: CASSQVQLLAGFGGEQYF. CDR3 in DNA: TGTGCCAGCAGCCAAGTTCAATTACTAGCGGGATTCGGGGGCGAGCAGTACTTC.

The genes are TRBV29-1 and TRBJ1-3; D perhaps matches TRBD1 (5 bases). Deletions cut 6 bases from V and 4 bases from J, with 13 bases between. Germline V gene data show CDR1 as SQVTM and CDR2 as ANQGSEA. CDR3 length: 13 residues. CDR3 coding DNA: TGCAGCGTGAGGACGGGGGAGGGAAACACCATATATTTT. Translated, it gives CSVRTGEGNTIYF.

The chain combines TRBV27 with TRBJ1-2; D is perhaps TRBD1 (5 bases). V was trimmed by 6 bases and J by 6 bases, leaving 17 bases between them. CDR1 and CDR2 (germline): MNHEY, SMNVEV (reference sequence). The CDR3 runs to 14 residues. CDR3 sequence reads: CASSFGSGGDGYTF. The CDR3 nucleotides read TGTGCCAGCAGCTTCGGCTCCGGGGGGGATGGCTACACCTTC.

This clone was counted between two and nine times. V gene TRBV28 combines with J gene TRBJ2-7; 8 bases align to TRBD1. The CDR3 has 15 amino acids. The germline V gene encodes CDR1 MDHEN and CDR2 SYDVKM. V was clipped by 4 bases and J by 6 bases; unmatched bases: 11. The CDR3 DNA reads as TGTGCCAGCAGTTCACCCGGGACAGGAGGGCTCGAGCAGTACTTC. Translated, it gives CASSSPGTGGLEQYF.

The chain links TRBV10-3 to TRBJ2-3; 12 nucleotides align to TRBD2. Trimming removed 4 bases from V and 4 bases from J; junction bases left unmatched: 6. The CDR3 spans 16 residues. The germline V gene has CDR1 ENHRY and CDR2 SYGVKD. CDR3 coding DNA: TGTGCCATCAGTGGCGCCCTAGCGGGAGGGGCAGATACGCAGTATTTT. This codes for CAISGALAGGADTQYF.